This T cell receptor beta chain was sequenced in a study of CD4 T cells in relation to SARS-CoV-2 and coronaviruses. Survey-level TCR-beta sequencing used DNA from CEF-cultured naive and memory CD4+ T cells. Some clones are missing from TCRdb's copy, which holds only in-frame ones; the method was immunoSEQ multiplex PCR. The table includes tens of thousands of clones, about 76% detected once. A word on this clone: Its antigen is not identified.

For nine to ten days, roughly 10^5 sorted CD4+ cells grew with T cell-depleted PBMCs and CEF. After removal of 3 bases from V and 5 bases from J, the junction contained 5 bases not matched to a gene. The CDR3 totals 15 residues. The V gene's germline CDR1 is ENHRY and CDR2 SYGVKD. The chain couples TRBV10-3 to TRBJ2-5, with 11 bases fitting TRBD1. This sequence was found in an adult with COVID-19. Source material: memory CD4+ T cells from PBMCs, cultured in vitro. In DNA, the CDR3 is TGTGCCATCAGTGATTGGACAGGGGGCCGGGAGACCCAGTACTTC. This gives the protein CAISDWTGGRETQYF.